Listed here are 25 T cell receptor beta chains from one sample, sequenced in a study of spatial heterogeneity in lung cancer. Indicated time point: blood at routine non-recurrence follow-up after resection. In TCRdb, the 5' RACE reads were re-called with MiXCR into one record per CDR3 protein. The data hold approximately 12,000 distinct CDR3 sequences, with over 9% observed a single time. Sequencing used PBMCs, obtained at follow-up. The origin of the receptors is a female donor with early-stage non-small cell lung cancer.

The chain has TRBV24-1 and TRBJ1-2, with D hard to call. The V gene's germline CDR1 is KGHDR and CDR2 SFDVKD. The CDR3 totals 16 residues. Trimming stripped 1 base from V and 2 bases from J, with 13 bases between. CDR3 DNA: TGTGCCACCAGTGATTTTGGAGTAAACGGCAACTATGGCTACACCTTC. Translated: CATSDFGVNGNYGYTF.

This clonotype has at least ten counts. As DNA, the CDR3 is TGTGCCAGCAGCGGGCTGGACAGAAACTATGGCTACACCTTC. Translated: CASSGLDRNYGYTF. The chain links TRBV7-2 to TRBJ1-2; D is possibly TRBD1 (6 bases). The CDR3 sequence is 14 residues long. V lost 5 bases and J 2 bases, leaving 12 bases between the germline ends. Germline V gene data show CDR1 as SGHTA and CDR2 as FQGNSA.

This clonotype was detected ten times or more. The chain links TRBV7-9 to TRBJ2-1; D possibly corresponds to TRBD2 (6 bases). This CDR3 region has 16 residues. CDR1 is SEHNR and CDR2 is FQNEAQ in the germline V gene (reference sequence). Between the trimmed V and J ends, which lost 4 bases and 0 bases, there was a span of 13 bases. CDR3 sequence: CASSSTRANSYNEQFF. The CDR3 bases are TGTGCCAGCAGCTCGACTAGGGCCAACTCCTACAATGAGCAGTTCTTC.

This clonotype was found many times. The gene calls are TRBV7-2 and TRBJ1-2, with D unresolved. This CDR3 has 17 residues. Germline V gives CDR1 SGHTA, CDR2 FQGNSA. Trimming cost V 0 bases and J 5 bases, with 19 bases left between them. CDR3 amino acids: CASSLAPPGLLTYGYTF. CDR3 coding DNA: TGTGCCAGCAGCTTAGCCCCGCCTGGATTATTAACTTATGGCTACACCTTC. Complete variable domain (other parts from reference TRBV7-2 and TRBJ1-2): GAGVSQSPSNKVTEKGKDVELRCDPISGHTALYWYRQSLGQGLEFLIYFQGNSAPDKSGLPSDRFSAERTGGSVSTLTIQRTQQEDSAVYLCASSLAPPGLLTYGYTFGSGTRLTVV.

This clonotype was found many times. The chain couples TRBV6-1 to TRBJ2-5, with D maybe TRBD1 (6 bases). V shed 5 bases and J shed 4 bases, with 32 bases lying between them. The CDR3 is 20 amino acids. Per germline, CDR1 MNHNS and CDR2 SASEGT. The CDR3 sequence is CASSPQRWAQGRRVLETQYF. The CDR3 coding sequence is TGTGCCAGCAGTCCCCAAAGGTGGGCACAGGGAAGGAGAGTTTTAGAGACCCAGTACTTC.

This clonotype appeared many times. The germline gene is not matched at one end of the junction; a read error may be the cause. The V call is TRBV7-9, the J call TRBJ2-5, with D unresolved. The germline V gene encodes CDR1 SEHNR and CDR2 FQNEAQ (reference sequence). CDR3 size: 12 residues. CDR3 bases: TGTGCCAGCAGCCAAAACGGGCCTAGTATTGGCTTC. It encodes CASSQNGPSIGF.

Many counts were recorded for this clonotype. As DNA, the CDR3 is TGCGCCACGCGACCGGGACAGGGTTCCCTTAACTATGGCTACACCTTC. This sequence encodes CATRPGQGSLNYGYTF. J is TRBJ1-2 and V is TRBV5-1; 9 bases match TRBD1. Germline CDR1 SGHRS, CDR2 YFSETQ. V was clipped by 9 bases and J by 1 base; unmatched bases: 13. The CDR3 contains 16 residues.

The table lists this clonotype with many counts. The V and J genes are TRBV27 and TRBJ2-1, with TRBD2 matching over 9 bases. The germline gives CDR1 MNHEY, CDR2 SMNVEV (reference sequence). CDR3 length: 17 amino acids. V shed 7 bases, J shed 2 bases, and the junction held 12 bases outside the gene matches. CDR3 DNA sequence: TGTGCCAGCACCTCTTCGCGGCTAGCGGGGACCTACAATGAGCAGTTCTTC. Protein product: CASTSSRLAGTYNEQFF.

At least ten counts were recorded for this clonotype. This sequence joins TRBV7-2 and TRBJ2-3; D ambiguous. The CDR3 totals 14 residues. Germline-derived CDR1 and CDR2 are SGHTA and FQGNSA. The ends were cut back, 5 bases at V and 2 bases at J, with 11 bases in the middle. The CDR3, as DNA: TGTGCCAGCAGCCTCATTGGTCCCACAGATACGCAGTATTTT. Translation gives CASSLIGPTDTQYF. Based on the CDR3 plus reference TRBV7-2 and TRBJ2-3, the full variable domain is GAGVSQSPSNKVTEKGKDVELRCDPISGHTALYWYRQSLGQGLEFLIYFQGNSAPDKSGLPSDRFSAERTGGSVSTLTIQRTQQEDSAVYLCASSLIGPTDTQYFGPGTRLTVL.

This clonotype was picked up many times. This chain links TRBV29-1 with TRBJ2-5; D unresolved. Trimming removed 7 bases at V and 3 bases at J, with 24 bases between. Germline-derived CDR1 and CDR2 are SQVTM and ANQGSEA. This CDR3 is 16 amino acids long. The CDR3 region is CSAKSPVQYMEETQYF. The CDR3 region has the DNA TGCAGCGCCAAATCCCCTGTACAGTACATGGAAGAGACCCAGTACTTC.

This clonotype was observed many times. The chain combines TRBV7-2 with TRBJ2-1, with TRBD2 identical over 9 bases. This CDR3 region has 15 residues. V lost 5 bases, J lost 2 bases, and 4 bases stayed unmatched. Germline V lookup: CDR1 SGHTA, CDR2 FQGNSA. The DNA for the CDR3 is TGTGCCAGCAGCGCTGCTAGCGGGGCCTACAATGAGCAGTTCTTC. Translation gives CASSAASGAYNEQFF.

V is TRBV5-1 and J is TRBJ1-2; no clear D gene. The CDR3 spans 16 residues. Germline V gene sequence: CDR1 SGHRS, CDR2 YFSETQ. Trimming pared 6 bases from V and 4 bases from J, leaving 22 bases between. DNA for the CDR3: TGCGCCAGCACTGGCGGGGAGTACTCAGATATCTATGGCTACACCTTC. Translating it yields CASTGGEYSDIYGYTF.

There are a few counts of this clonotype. The CDR3 DNA follows: TGTGCCAGCAGTGAAGGAGGTCGGGGGCTACTGTTTTTT. Its translation: CASSEGGRGLLFF. The chain is built from TRBV6-1 and TRBJ1-4; weak D call: TRBD1 (6 bases). V dropped 1 base and J dropped 13 bases, with 13 bases sitting between them. CDR1 MNHNS and CDR2 SASEGT come from the germline V gene. This CDR3 comprises 13 residues.

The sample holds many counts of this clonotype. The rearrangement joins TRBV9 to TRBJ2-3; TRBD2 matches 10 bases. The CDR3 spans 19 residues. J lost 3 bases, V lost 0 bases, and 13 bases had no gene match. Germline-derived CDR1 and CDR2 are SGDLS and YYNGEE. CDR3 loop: CASSVDEAGGYSGTDTQYF. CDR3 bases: TGTGCCAGCAGCGTAGACGAAGCGGGAGGGTATTCGGGAACAGATACGCAGTATTTT.

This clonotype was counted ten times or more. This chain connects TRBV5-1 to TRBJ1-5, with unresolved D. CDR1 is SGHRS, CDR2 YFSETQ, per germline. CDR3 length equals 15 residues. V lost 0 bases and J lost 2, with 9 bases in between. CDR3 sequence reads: CASSLGGIGNQPQHF. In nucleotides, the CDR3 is TGCGCCAGCAGCTTGGGGGGTATAGGCAATCAGCCCCAGCATTTT.

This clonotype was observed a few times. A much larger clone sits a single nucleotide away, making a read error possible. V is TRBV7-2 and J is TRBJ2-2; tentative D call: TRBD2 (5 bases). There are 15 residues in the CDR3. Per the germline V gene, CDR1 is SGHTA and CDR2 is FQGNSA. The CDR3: CASSLLQVNTGEPFF. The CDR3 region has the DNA TGTGCCAGCAGCTTACTACAAGTGAACACCGGGGAGCCGTTTTTT.

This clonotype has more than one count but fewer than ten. CDR3 in DNA: TGTGCCAGCAGCTTAGCGGGACAGGGGATGGGCTACACCTTC. Amino acid sequence: CASSLAGQGMGYTF. The chain uses TRBV7-2 and TRBJ1-2, with 10 bases fitting TRBD1. Germline CDR1 and CDR2: SGHTA and FQGNSA. V lost 0 bases, J lost 8 bases, and 3 bases stayed unmatched. The CDR3 loop spans 14 amino acids.

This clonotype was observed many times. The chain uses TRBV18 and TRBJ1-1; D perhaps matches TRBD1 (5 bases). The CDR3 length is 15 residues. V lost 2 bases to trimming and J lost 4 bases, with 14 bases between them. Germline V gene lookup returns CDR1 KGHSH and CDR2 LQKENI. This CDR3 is CASSPVSGWGTEAFF. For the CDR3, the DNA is TGTGCCAGCTCACCAGTGTCAGGGTGGGGCACTGAAGCTTTCTTT.

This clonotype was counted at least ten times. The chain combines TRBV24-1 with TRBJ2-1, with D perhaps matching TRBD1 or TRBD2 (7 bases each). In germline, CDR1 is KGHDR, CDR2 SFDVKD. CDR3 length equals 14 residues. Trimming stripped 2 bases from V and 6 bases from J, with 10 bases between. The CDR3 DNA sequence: TGTGCCACCAGTGATTCCAGGGGGGGCAATGAGCAGTTCTTC. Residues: CATSDSRGGNEQFF.

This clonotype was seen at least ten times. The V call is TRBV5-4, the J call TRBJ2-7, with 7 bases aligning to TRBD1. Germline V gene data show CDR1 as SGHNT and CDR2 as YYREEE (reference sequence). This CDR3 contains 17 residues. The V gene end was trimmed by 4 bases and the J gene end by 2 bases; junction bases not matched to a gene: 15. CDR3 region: CASSAGGPRGGTYEQYV. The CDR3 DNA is TGTGCCAGCAGCGCAGGGGGACCAAGAGGGGGCACCTACGAGCAGTACGTC.

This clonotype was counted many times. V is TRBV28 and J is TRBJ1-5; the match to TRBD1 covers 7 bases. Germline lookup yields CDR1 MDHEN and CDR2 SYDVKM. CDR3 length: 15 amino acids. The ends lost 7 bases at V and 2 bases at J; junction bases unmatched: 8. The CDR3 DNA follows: TGTGCCAGCACCCGCGAAGGGGGCGGCAATCAGCCCCAGCATTTT. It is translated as CASTREGGGNQPQHF. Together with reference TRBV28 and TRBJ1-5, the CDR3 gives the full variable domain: DVKVTQSSRYLVKRTGEKVFLECVQDMDHENMFWYRQDPGLGLRLIYFSYDVKMKEKGDIPEGYSVSREKKERFSLILESASTNQTSMYLCASTREGGGNQPQHFGDGTRLSIL.

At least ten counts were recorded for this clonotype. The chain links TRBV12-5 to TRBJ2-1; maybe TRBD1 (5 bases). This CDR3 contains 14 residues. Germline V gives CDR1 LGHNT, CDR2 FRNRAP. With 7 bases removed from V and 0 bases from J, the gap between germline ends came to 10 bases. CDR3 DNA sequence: TGTGCTAGTGTCAAGGACACCTCCTACAATGAGCAGTTCTTC. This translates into CASVKDTSYNEQFF.

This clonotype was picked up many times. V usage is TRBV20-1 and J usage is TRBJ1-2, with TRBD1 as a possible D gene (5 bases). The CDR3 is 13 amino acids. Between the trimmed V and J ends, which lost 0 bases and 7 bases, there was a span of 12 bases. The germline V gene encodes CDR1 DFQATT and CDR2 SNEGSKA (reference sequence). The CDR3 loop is CSARDMAGSGYTF. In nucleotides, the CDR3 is TGCAGTGCTAGAGATATGGCAGGGAGTGGCTACACCTTC.

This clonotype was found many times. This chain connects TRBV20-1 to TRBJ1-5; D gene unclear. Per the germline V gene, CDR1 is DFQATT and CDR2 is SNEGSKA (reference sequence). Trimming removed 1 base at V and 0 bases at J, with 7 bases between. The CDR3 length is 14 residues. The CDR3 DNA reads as TGCAGTGCTAGAGGCTGGGGTAGCAATCAGCCCCAGCATTTT. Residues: CSARGWGSNQPQHF.

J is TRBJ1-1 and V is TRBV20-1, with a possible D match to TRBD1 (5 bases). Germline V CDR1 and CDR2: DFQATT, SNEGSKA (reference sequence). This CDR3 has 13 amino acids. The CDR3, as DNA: TGCAGCGCTGGGGGGGGACGGGACACTGAAGCTTTCTTT. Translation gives CSAGGGRDTEAFF.